Here is one T cell receptor beta chain with its context. The data stem from a study of Graves' ophthalmopathy and Graves' hyperthyroidism. Amplification of the TCR beta CDR3 regions used RNA transcripts (as template). The first-round RT-PCR employed HTBI primers together with the Qiagen OneStep RT-PCR kit. A multiplex PCR was then performed as the second round. From the multiplex PCR reads, TCRdb called clonotypes with MiXCR, one entry per CDR3 protein. Of over 500,000 distinct CDR3 sequences listed, over 20% are singletons. Stable hyperthyroidism meant no progression to ophthalmopathy within 18 months of follow-up. Germline CDR1 is SGHVS and CDR2 is FQNEAQ. This CDR3 has 15 residues. V was shortened by 5 bases and J by 7 bases, with 21 bases between the two germline ends.

The origin of this receptor is a woman between 18 and 29 years old with stable Graves' hyperthyroidism. Some clones in this sample may be carry-over from other donors' samples. Material for sequencing was peripheral blood. This chain connects TRBV7-8 to TRBJ2-7; D gene unclear. The CDR3 DNA sequence: TGTGCCAGCAGCCCCCAGATTTTTTCGCTGTATGAGCAGTACTTC. This gives the protein CASSPQIFSLYEQYF.